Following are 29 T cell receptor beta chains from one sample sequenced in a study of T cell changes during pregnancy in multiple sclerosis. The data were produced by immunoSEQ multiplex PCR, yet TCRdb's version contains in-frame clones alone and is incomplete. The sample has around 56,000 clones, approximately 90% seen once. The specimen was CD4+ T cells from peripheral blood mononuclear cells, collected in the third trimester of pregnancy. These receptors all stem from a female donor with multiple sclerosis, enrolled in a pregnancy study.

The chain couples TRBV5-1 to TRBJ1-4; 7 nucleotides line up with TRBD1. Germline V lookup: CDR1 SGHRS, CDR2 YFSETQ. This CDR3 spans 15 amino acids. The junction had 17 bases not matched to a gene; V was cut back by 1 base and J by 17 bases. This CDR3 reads CASSLTGDAVKSSFF. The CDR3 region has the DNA TGCGCCAGCAGCTTGACAGGGGACGCCGTCAAATCGAGTTTTTTT.

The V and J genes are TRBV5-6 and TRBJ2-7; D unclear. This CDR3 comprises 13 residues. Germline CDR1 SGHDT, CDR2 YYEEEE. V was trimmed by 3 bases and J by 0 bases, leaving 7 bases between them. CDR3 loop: CASSSQNSYEQYF. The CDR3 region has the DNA TGTGCCAGCAGCTCCCAAAACTCCTACGAGCAGTACTTC.

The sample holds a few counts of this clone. Written as DNA, the CDR3 is TGTGCCAGCAGCATGGACAGGACAGATACGCAGTATTTT. This sequence encodes CASSMDRTDTQYF. The rearrangement uses TRBV5-6 and TRBJ2-3; 7 nucleotides line up with TRBD1. The junction had 2 bases not matched to a gene; V was cut back by 4 bases and J by 3 bases. Germline V CDR1 and CDR2: SGHDT, YYEEEE. This CDR3 has 13 amino acids. Full variable domain (missing parts from reference TRBV5-6 and TRBJ2-3): DAGVTQSPTHLIKTRGQQVTLRCSPKSGHDTVSWYQQALGQGPQFIFQYYEEEERQRGNFPDRFSGHQFPNYSSELNVNALLLGDSALYLCASSMDRTDTQYFGPGTRLTVL.

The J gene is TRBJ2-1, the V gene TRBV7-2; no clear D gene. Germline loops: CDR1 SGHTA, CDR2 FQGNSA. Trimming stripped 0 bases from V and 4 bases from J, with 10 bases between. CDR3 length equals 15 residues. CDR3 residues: CASSLAHLSYNEQFF. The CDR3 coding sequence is TGTGCCAGCAGCTTAGCGCACCTATCTTACAATGAGCAGTTCTTC.

The CDR3 protein is CASSRPTGGTNNSPLHF. Written as DNA, the CDR3 is TGTGCCAGTAGTCGCCCCACAGGGGGGACCAATAATTCACCCCTCCACTTT. V is TRBV19 and J is TRBJ1-6; 8 nucleotides line up with TRBD1. The junction had 11 bases not matched to a gene; V was cut back by 5 bases and J by 5 bases. This CDR3 spans 17 amino acids. Looked up from germline, CDR1 is LNHDA and CDR2 is SQIVND (reference sequence).

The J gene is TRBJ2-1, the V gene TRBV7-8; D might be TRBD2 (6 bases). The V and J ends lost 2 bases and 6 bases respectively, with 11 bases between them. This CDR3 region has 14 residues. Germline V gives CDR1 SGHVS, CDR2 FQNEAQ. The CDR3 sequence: CASSLRLGGNEQFF. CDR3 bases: TGTGCCAGCAGCTTAAGACTGGGAGGCAATGAGCAGTTCTTC.

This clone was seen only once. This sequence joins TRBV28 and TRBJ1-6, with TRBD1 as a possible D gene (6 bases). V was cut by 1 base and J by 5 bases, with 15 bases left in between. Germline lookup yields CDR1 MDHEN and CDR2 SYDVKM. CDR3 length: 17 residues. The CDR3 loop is CASSLLTGPRDNSPLHF. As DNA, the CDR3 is TGTGCCAGCAGTTTATTGACAGGCCCACGAGATAATTCACCCCTCCACTTT.

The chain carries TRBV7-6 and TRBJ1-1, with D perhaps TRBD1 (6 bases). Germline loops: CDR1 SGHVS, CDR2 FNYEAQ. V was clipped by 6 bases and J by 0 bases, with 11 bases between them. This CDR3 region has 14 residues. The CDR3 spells CASSRQEMNTEAFF. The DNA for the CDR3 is TGTGCCAGCAGTAGACAGGAGATGAACACTGAAGCTTTCTTT.

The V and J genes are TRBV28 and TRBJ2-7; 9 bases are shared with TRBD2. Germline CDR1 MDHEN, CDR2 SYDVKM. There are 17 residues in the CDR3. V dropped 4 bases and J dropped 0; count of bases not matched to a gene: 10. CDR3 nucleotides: TGTGCCAGCAGTTCCCCTAGCGGGATCCCCTTCTCCTACGAGCAGTACTTC. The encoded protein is CASSSPSGIPFSYEQYF.

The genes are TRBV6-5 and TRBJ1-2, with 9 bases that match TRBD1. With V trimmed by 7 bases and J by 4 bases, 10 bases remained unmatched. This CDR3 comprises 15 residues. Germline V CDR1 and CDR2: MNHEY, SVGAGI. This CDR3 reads CASKVTGGKSYGYTF. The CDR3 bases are TGTGCCAGCAAGGTGACAGGGGGAAAGAGCTATGGCTACACCTTC.

In DNA, the CDR3 is TGTGCCAGTAGATTAGGGGAACCCCCGAATAGCAATCAGCCCCAGCATTTT. Protein: CASRLGEPPNSNQPQHF. The rearrangement joins TRBV19 to TRBJ1-5; D is perhaps TRBD1 (5 bases). V lost 6 bases and J 0 bases, leaving 18 bases between the germline ends. The germline V gene encodes CDR1 LNHDA and CDR2 SQIVND (reference sequence). CDR3 length: 17 amino acids. Full variable domain (missing parts from reference TRBV19 and TRBJ1-5): DGGITQSPKYLFRKEGQNVTLSCEQNLNHDAMYWYRQDPGQGLRLIYYSQIVNDFQKGDIAEGYSVSREKKESFPLTVTSAQKNPTAFYLCASRLGEPPNSNQPQHFGDGTRLSIL.

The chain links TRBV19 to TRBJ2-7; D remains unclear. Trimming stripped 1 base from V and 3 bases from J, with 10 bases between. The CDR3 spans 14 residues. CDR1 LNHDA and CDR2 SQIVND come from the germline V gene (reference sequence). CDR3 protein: CASSIAAVGYEQYF. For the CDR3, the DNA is TGTGCCAGTAGTATAGCGGCGGTGGGCTACGAGCAGTACTTC.

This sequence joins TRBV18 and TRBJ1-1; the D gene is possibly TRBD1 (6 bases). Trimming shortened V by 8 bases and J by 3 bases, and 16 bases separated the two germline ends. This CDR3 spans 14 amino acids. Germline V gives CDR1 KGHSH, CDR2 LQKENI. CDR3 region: CASLFGGLYTEAFF. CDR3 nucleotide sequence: TGTGCCAGCCTCTTTGGGGGCCTTTACACTGAAGCTTTCTTT.

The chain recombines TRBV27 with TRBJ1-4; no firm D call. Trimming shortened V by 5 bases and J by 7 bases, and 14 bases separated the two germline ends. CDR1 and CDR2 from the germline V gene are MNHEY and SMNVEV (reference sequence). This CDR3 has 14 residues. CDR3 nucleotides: TGTGCCAGCAGTGCGACGGCGGCTGGTGAAAAACTGTTTTTT. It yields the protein CASSATAAGEKLFF.

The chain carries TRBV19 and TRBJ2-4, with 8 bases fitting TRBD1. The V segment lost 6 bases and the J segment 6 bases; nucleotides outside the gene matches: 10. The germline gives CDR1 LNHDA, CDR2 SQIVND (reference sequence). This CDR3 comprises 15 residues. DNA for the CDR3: TGTGCCAGTAGCCCCGAGGGTCAGGGGGCAAACATTCAGTACTTC. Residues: CASSPEGQGANIQYF.

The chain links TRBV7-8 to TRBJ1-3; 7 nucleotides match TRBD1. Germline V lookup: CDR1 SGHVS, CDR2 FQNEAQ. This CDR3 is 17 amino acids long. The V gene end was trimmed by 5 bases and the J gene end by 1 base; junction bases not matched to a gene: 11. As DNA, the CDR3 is TGTGCCAGCAGCCAGGGGGGCAGGGTTCTATCTGGAAACACCATATATTTT. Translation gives CASSQGGRVLSGNTIYF.

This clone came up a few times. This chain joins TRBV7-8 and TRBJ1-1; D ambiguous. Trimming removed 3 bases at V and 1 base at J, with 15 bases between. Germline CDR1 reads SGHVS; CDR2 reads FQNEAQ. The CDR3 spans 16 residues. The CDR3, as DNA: TGTGCCAGCAGCTTTAGGAATCGACGGGAGAACACTGAAGCTTTCTTT. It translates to CASSFRNRRENTEAFF.

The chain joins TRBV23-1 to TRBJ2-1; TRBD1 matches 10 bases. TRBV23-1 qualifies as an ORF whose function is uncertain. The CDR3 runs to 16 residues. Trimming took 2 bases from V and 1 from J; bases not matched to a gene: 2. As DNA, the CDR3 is TGCGCCAGCAGTCAACCGGACAGGGGGTCCTACAATGAGCAGTTCTTC. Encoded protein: CASSQPDRGSYNEQFF.

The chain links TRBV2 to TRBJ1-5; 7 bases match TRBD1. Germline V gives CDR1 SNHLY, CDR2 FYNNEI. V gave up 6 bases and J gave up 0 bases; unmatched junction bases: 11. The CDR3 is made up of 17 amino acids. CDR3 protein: CASRGDSVIFSNQPQHF. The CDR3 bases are TGTGCCAGCAGAGGGGACAGTGTGATCTTTAGCAATCAGCCCCAGCATTTT.

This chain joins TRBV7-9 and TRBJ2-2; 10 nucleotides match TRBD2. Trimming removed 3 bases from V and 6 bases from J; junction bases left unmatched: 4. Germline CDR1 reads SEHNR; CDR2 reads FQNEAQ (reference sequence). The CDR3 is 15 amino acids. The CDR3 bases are TGTGCCAGCAGCTTCCTAGCGGGGGTCCCCGGGGAGCTGTTTTTT. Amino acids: CASSFLAGVPGELFF.

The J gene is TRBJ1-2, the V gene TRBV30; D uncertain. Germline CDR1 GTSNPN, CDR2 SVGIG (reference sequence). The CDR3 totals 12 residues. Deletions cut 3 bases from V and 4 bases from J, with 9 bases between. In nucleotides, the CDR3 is TGTGCCTGGAGCTCCAACAGCTATGGCTACACCTTC. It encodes CAWSSNSYGYTF. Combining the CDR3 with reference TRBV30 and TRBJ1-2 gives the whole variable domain SQTIHQWPATLVQPVGSPLSLECTVEGTSNPNLYWYRQAAGRGLQLLFYSVGIGQISSEVPQNLSASRPQDRQFILSSKKLLLSDSGFYLCAWSSNSYGYTFGSGTRLTVV.

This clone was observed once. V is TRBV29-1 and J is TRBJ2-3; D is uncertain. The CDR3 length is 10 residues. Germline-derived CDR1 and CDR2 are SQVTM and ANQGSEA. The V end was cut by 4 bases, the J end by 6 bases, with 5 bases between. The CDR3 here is CSVGGDTQYF. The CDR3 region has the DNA TGCAGCGTTGGCGGTGATACGCAGTATTTT.

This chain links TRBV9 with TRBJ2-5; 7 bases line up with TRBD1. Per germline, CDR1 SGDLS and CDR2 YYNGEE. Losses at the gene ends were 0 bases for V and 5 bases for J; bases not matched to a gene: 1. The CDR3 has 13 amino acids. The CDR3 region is CASSVEQGETQYF. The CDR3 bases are TGTGCCAGCAGCGTAGAACAGGGGGAGACCCAGTACTTC.

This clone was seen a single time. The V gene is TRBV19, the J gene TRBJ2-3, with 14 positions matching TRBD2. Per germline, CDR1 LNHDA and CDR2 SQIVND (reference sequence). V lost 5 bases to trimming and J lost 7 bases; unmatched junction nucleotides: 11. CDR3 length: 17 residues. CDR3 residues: CASSPDPGTSGRNTQYF. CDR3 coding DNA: TGTGCCAGTAGTCCGGACCCAGGGACTAGCGGGAGAAATACGCAGTATTTT.

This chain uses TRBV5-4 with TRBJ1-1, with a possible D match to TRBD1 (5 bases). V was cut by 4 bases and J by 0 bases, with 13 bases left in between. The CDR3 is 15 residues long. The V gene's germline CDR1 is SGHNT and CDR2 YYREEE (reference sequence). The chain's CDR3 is CASSTPGLLNTEAFF. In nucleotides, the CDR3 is TGTGCCAGCAGCACTCCGGGACTCCTGAACACTGAAGCTTTCTTT.

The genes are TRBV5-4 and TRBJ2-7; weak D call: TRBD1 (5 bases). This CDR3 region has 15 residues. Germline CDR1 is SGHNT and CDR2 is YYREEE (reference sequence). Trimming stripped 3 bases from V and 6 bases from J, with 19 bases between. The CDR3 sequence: CASSSSQGKLGEQYF. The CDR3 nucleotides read TGTGCCAGCAGCTCCTCTCAGGGAAAATTGGGCGAGCAGTACTTC.

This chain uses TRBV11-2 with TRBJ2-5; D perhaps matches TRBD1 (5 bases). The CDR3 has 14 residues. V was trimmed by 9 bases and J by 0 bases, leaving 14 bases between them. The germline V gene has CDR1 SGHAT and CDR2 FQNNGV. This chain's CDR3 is CASSKAGYQETQYF. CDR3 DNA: TGTGCCAGTAGCAAGGCAGGGTACCAAGAGACCCAGTACTTC.

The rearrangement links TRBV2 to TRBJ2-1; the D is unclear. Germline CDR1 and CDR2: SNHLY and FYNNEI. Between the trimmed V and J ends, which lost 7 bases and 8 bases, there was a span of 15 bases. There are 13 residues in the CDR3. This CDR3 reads CASTKLRGDEQFF. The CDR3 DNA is TGTGCCAGCACCAAACTAAGAGGCGATGAGCAGTTCTTC.

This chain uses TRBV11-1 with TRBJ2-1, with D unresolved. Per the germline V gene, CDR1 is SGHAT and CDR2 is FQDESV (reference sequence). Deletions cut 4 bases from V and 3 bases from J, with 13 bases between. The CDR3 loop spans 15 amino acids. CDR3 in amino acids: CASSSPLVFYNEQFF. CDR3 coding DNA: TGTGCCAGCAGCTCCCCTCTCGTATTCTACAATGAGCAGTTCTTC.